The TCR beta chain under discussion was sequenced for a study of T cell responses to AZD1222 COVID-19 vaccine. The study, taken as a whole, reports: Clonal diversity was possibly underestimated, and the donors were mostly white British, with more females.

On this clone itself: Its antigen is not known.

Libraries were prepared by immunoSEQ multiplex PCR; TCRdb keeps only in-frame clonotypes and omits some of them. Found here are more than 110,000 clones, about 90% of them singletons; the top ten hold about 6%. The receptor's source is an adult in good health. This specimen was peripheral blood, taken on day 0 of AZD1222 vaccination.

The chain's CDR3 is CASSYGGYTEAFF. Here the CDR3 DNA reads TGTGCCAGCAGTTACGGTGGGTACACTGAAGCTTTCTTT. This chain links TRBV6-2 or TRBV6-3 with TRBJ1-1; D not certain. The CDR3 runs 13 residues. With 2 bases removed from V and 3 bases from J, the gap between germline ends came to 7 bases. Germline assignment: CDR1 MNHEY and CDR2 SVGEGT.